Following are 26 T cell receptor beta chains from one sample sequenced in a study of T cell clones after liver transplantation. Measured with immunoSEQ multiplex PCR; TCRdb has only the in-frame clones, and not every one. The data show tens of thousands of clones, roughly three quarters seen once. Here the sequenced sample was CD4+ T cells from blood, taken at the 22-month timepoint. These receptors were collected from a human patient who received a liver transplant. Some of the T cells might come from the graft donor.

V usage is TRBV10-3 and J usage is TRBJ1-4, with 8 nucleotides matching TRBD1. This CDR3 spans 13 amino acids. The V segment lost 6 bases and the J segment 8 bases; nucleotides outside the gene matches: 5. CDR1 is ENHRY, CDR2 SYGVKD, per germline. This CDR3 reads CAIRGQGEEKLFF. CDR3 nucleotides: TGTGCCATCAGAGGACAGGGTGAAGAAAAACTGTTTTTT.

The chain couples TRBV11-3 to TRBJ2-1, with D possibly TRBD2 on 5 matching bases. Per the germline V gene, CDR1 is SGHNT and CDR2 is YENEEA. This CDR3 is built from 14 residues. Trimming left V 2 bases short and J 9 bases short, with 14 bases between. The CDR3 loop reads CASSLSFSGFEQFF. The CDR3 nucleotides are TGTGCCAGCAGCTTATCGTTTTCGGGATTTGAGCAGTTCTTC.

This clone was found a few times. The rearrangement uses TRBV6-5 and TRBJ2-7; a weak D match, TRBD1 (6 bases). Trimming pared 10 bases from V and 6 bases from J, leaving 16 bases between. The CDR3 runs to 12 residues. CDR1 MNHEY and CDR2 SVGAGI come from the germline V gene. The CDR3 coding sequence is TGTGCCACCAGCCAAATCAGGGGCGAGCAGTACTTC. Its translation: CATSQIRGEQYF.

J is TRBJ1-1 and V is TRBV5-1; a possible D gene is TRBD1 (5 bases). V lost 0 bases and J lost 0, with 6 bases in between. CDR1 and CDR2 (germline): SGHRS, YFSETQ. The CDR3 spans 14 residues. The CDR3: CASSLGGMNTEAFF. The CDR3 bases are TGCGCCAGCAGCTTGGGGGGCATGAACACTGAAGCTTTCTTT.

The chain combines TRBV28 with TRBJ2-6; possibly TRBD1 for D (5 bases). There are 19 residues in the CDR3. V lost 5 bases, J lost 5 bases, and 25 bases lay in between. Germline CDR1 reads MDHEN; CDR2 reads SYDVKM. CDR3 nucleotide sequence: TGTGCCAGCAGTGCATGCTTTCCTTGGACACAAAGTCGGGCCAACGTCCTGACTTTC. It translates to CASSACFPWTQSRANVLTF.

This clone was counted a few times. V gene TRBV29-1 combines with J gene TRBJ1-1; no clear D gene. Deletions cut 5 bases from V and 1 base from J, with 8 bases between. Germline lookup yields CDR1 SQVTM and CDR2 ANQGSEA. CDR3 length: 12 amino acids. The CDR3 nucleotides read TGCAGCGTTAGACAAACGAACACTGAAGCTTTCTTT. Translation gives CSVRQTNTEAFF.

V and J are TRBV6-4 and TRBJ2-6, with D maybe TRBD1 (5 bases). This CDR3 contains 15 residues. Germline V gene data show CDR1 as MRHNA and CDR2 as SNTAGT. Trimming pared 6 bases from V and 0 bases from J, leaving 9 bases between. CDR3 coding DNA: TGTGCCAGCAGCCCACAGGTCTCTGGGGCCAACGTCCTGACTTTC. Protein product: CASSPQVSGANVLTF.

This clone was picked up a small number of times. V usage is TRBV7-8 and J usage is TRBJ1-6; no reliable D call. The CDR3 runs to 14 residues. CDR1 is SGHVS and CDR2 is FQNEAQ in the germline V gene. V shed 5 bases and J shed 8 bases, with 13 bases lying between them. For the CDR3, the DNA is TGTGCCAGCAGCAGTAGGGCGATGGATTCACCCCTCCACTTT. Translating gives CASSSRAMDSPLHF.

A single count supports this clone. The V gene is TRBV10-3, the J gene TRBJ2-7, with 8 nucleotides matching TRBD1. V lost 7 bases, J lost 5 bases, and 7 bases stayed unmatched. CDR3 length: 13 residues. Looked up from germline, CDR1 is ENHRY and CDR2 is SYGVKD. Written as DNA, the CDR3 is TGTGCCATCAAGGGCAGGGGGCCCGACGAGCAGTACTTC. It codes for CAIKGRGPDEQYF.

The rearrangement links TRBV6-1 to TRBJ2-7; D might be TRBD2 (5 bases). Germline V gives CDR1 MNHNS, CDR2 SASEGT. Trimming left V 7 bases short and J 0 bases short, with 13 bases between. This CDR3 has 14 residues. Here the CDR3 reads CASTPLGVSYEQYF. The CDR3, as DNA: TGTGCCAGCACCCCCCTCGGGGTCTCCTACGAGCAGTACTTC.

The V and J genes are TRBV19 and TRBJ2-1; TRBD2 agrees at 9 bases. CDR1 and CDR2 from the germline V gene are LNHDA and SQIVND (reference sequence). After removal of 3 bases from V and 0 bases from J, the junction contained 3 bases not matched to a gene. CDR3 length equals 16 residues. The CDR3 DNA sequence: TGTGCCAGTAGTATTCTAGCGGGGTACTCCTACAATGAGCAGTTCTTC. Translated, it gives CASSILAGYSYNEQFF.

The chain joins TRBV7-3 to TRBJ2-1; possibly TRBD1 for D (6 bases). Germline-derived CDR1 and CDR2 are SGHTA and FQGTGA. The CDR3 sequence is 12 residues long. Trimming removed 5 bases from V and 5 bases from J, with 7 bases in between. The CDR3 is CASSRQDNEQFF. CDR3 sequence (DNA): TGTGCCAGCAGCAGACAGGACAATGAGCAGTTCTTC. Looking up the rest from reference TRBV7-3 and TRBJ2-1 gives the full variable domain: GAGVSQTPSNKVTEKGKYVELRCDPISGHTALYWYRQSLGQGPEFLIYFQGTGAADDSGLPNDRFFAVRPEGSVSTLKIQRTERGDSAVYLCASSRQDNEQFFGPGTRLTVL.

This clone was seen a single time. J is TRBJ2-3 and V is TRBV15; 11 bases are a match to TRBD1. The V gene end was trimmed by 3 bases and the J gene end by 4 bases; junction bases not matched to a gene: 6. This CDR3 spans 16 amino acids. Germline assignment: CDR1 LNHNV and CDR2 YYDKDF (reference sequence). CDR3 in amino acids: CATSRRTGGDADTQYF. The CDR3 DNA is TGTGCCACCAGCAGGCGGACAGGGGGCGATGCAGATACGCAGTATTTT.

In its sample, this clone was seen once. This chain links TRBV10-2 with TRBJ2-7; D not certain. Trimming pared 4 bases from V and 4 bases from J, leaving 8 bases between. Germline V gene lookup returns CDR1 WSHSY and CDR2 SAAADI. This CDR3 comprises 12 residues. This CDR3 is CASSGIGYEQYF. The CDR3 region has the DNA TGCGCCAGCAGTGGAATCGGATACGAGCAGTACTTC.

The J gene is TRBJ1-1, the V gene TRBV7-2; possible D gene TRBD1, 5 bases. CDR3 length: 15 amino acids. With 5 bases removed from V and 6 bases from J, the gap between germline ends came to 19 bases. Germline lookup yields CDR1 SGHTA and CDR2 FQGNSA. The DNA of the CDR3 is TGTGCCAGCAGCCAGACGGGAAGGGGAAGGCCTGAAGCTTTCTTT. Protein: CASSQTGRGRPEAFF.

The rearrangement uses TRBV27 and TRBJ2-1; 8 nucleotides line up with TRBD2. With V trimmed by 4 bases and J by 2 bases, 1 base remained unmatched. The CDR3 length is 14 residues. Germline V CDR1 and CDR2: MNHEY, SMNVEV (reference sequence). CDR3 sequence: CASSSGGAYNEQFF. In nucleotides, the CDR3 is TGTGCCAGCAGTTCCGGGGGGGCCTACAATGAGCAGTTCTTC.

The chain combines TRBV19 with TRBJ2-7; a weak D match, TRBD1 (6 bases). V lost 7 bases and J lost 4, with 14 bases in between. The CDR3 is 13 amino acids. The germline V gene encodes CDR1 LNHDA and CDR2 SQIVND (reference sequence). CDR3 loop: CASKAGDLYEQYF. The CDR3 nucleotides read TGTGCCAGTAAGGCAGGGGATCTTTACGAGCAGTACTTC.

The chain combines TRBV28 with TRBJ1-4; the D gene is possibly TRBD1 (6 bases). The germline gives CDR1 MDHEN, CDR2 SYDVKM. The CDR3 loop spans 20 amino acids. V was cut by 6 bases and J by 2 bases, with 28 bases left in between. The CDR3 DNA reads TGTGCCAGCAGCCTTTCAGGGGCCGGTGCGGTGCAGGGGACTAATGAAAAACTGTTTTTT. It specifies CASSLSGAGAVQGTNEKLFF.

The J gene is TRBJ1-5, the V gene TRBV7-9; D is uncertain. CDR1 is SEHNR, CDR2 FQNEAQ, per germline (reference sequence). Deletions cut 5 bases from V and 2 bases from J, with 16 bases between. This CDR3 region has 16 residues. In DNA form, the CDR3 reads TGTGCCAGCAGCCGTGAAGGACCGGGAGGCAATCAGCCCCAGCATTTT. The encoded protein is CASSREGPGGNQPQHF.

This clone was detected once. The chain carries TRBV7-9 and TRBJ2-3; TRBD2 aligns across 12 bases. The germline V gene has CDR1 SEHNR and CDR2 FQNEAQ (reference sequence). The CDR3 contains 19 residues. With V trimmed by 4 bases and J by 2 bases, 13 bases remained unmatched. The CDR3 nucleotides read TGTGCCAGCAGCTCAAACCGGCTAGCGGGGGGGCGGGTCACAGATACGCAGTATTTT. Protein: CASSSNRLAGGRVTDTQYF.

CDR3 in DNA: TGCGCCAGCAGCCGTGGGACAGGGGAAAATGAAAAACTGTTTTTT. Translating gives CASSRGTGENEKLFF. The chain couples TRBV5-1 to TRBJ1-4; TRBD1 aligns across 10 bases. Germline CDR1 reads SGHRS; CDR2 reads YFSETQ. The CDR3 is 15 residues long. V gave up 4 bases and J gave up 5 bases; unmatched junction bases: 5.

This clone has a single count. The rearrangement uses TRBV6-1 and TRBJ2-7; TRBD2 agrees at 9 bases. This CDR3 is built from 14 residues. Germline trimming cut 4 bases from V and 0 bases from J; bases unmatched to any gene: 1. Germline V CDR1 and CDR2: MNHNS, SASEGT. CDR3 nucleotide sequence: TGTGCCAGCAGTGCGGGACTAGCCTCCTACGAGCAGTACTTC. Residues: CASSAGLASYEQYF.

The rearrangement joins TRBV27 to TRBJ2-5, with 7 bases that match TRBD1. The germline CDR1 and CDR2 sequences are MNHEY and SMNVEV (reference sequence). This CDR3 has 14 residues. The junction had 7 bases not matched to a gene; V was cut back by 6 bases and J by 3 bases. CDR3 amino acids: CASSSWTGKETQYF. In DNA, the CDR3 is TGTGCCAGCAGCTCATGGACAGGAAAAGAGACCCAGTACTTC.

The chain combines TRBV25-1 with TRBJ1-4, with D perhaps TRBD1 (5 bases). Trimming stripped 7 bases from V and 11 bases from J, with 20 bases between. The CDR3 has 14 residues. Per germline, CDR1 MGHDK and CDR2 SYGVNS. CDR3 DNA sequence: TGTGCCAGCACCCCGATGGGGGATACTATGAAACTGTTTTTT. Translated, it gives CASTPMGDTMKLFF. The full variable domain, in which reference TRBV25-1 and TRBJ1-4 provide the parts outside the CDR3, is EADIYQTPRYLVIGTGKKITLECSQTMGHDKMYWYQQDPGMELHLIHYSYGVNSTEKGDLSSESTVSRIRTEHFPLTLESARPSHTSQYLCASTPMGDTMKLFFGSGTQLSVL.

This rearrangement joins TRBV7-8 to TRBJ1-6, with TRBD1 matching over 9 bases. V was clipped by 0 bases and J by 0 bases; unmatched bases: 6. CDR3 size: 19 residues. Germline V CDR1 and CDR2: SGHVS, FQNEAQ. CDR3 coding DNA: TGTGCCAGCAGCTTAGCGGGACAGGGCGTTAGCTCCTATAATTCACCCCTCCACTTT. Encoded protein: CASSLAGQGVSSYNSPLHF.

This clone is a singleton in its sample. The V and J genes are TRBV28 and TRBJ1-2; TRBD1 agrees at 7 bases. V shed 6 bases, J shed 4 bases, and the junction held 8 bases outside the gene matches. Germline CDR1 is MDHEN and CDR2 is SYDVKM. The CDR3 is 14 residues long. The CDR3 DNA is TGTGCCAGCAGAACTGGGACAGTGGGCTATGGCTACACCTTC. This gives the protein CASRTGTVGYGYTF.